The next 2 T cell receptor beta chains were all read from a single sample in a study of CD8+ T cells in alopecia areata. Investigators isolated RNA and reverse transcribed it into cDNA to act as the sequencing template. TCRdb's table, derived via immunoSEQ multiplex PCR, lists solely in-frame clones and lacks some. The data contain around 97,000 clones, approximately 90% of them singletons. Regarding treatment: oral pan-JAK inhibitor, 5-10 mg twice daily. Source: CD8+ T cells sorted from blood, taken between weeks 30 and 35, from a patient treated with tofacitinib. All receptors come from a human donor with alopecia areata.

The chain recombines TRBV5-6 with TRBJ2-3; D is uncertain. The CDR3 sequence is 15 residues long. V lost 5 bases and J 0 bases, leaving 13 bases between the germline ends. Germline CDR1 SGHDT, CDR2 YYEEEE. The CDR3: CASRVLAVSTDTQYF. CDR3 in DNA: TGTGCCAGCAGGGTACTCGCGGTGAGCACAGATACGCAGTATTTT. Together with reference TRBV5-6 and TRBJ2-3, the CDR3 gives the full variable domain: DAGVTQSPTHLIKTRGQQVTLRCSPKSGHDTVSWYQQALGQGPQFIFQYYEEEERQRGNFPDRFSGHQFPNYSSELNVNALLLGDSALYLCASRVLAVSTDTQYFGPGTRLTVL.

The J gene is TRBJ2-3, the V gene TRBV5-1, with unresolved D. This CDR3 spans 11 amino acids. From germline, CDR1 is SGHRS and CDR2 YFSETQ. V lost 7 bases, J lost 2 bases, and 5 bases lay in between. CDR3 residues: CASGNTDTQYF. CDR3 coding DNA: TGCGCCAGCGGAAACACAGATACGCAGTATTTT.